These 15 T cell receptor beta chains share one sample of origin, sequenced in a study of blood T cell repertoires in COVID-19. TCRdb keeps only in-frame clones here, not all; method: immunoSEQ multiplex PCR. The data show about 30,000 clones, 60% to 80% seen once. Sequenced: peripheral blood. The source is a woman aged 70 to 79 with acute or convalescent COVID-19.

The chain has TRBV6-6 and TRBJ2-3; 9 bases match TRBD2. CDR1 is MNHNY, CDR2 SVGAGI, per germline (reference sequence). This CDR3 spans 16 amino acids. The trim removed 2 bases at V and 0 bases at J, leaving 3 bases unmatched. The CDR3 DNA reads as TGTGCCAGCAGTTACGGGACTAGCTCCAGCACAGATACGCAGTATTTT. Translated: CASSYGTSSSTDTQYF.

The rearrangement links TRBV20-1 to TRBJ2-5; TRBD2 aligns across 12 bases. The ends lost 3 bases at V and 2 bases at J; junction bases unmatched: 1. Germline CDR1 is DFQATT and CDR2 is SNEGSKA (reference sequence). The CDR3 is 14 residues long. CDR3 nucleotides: TGCAGTGCTAGTGGACTAGCGGGACAAGAGACCCAGTACTTC. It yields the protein CSASGLAGQETQYF.

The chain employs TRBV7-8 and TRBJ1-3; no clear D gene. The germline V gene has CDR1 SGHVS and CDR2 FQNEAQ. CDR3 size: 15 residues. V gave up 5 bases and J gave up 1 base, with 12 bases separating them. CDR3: CASSPVRGSGNTIYF. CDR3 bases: TGTGCCAGCAGCCCGGTTCGGGGATCTGGAAACACCATATATTTT.

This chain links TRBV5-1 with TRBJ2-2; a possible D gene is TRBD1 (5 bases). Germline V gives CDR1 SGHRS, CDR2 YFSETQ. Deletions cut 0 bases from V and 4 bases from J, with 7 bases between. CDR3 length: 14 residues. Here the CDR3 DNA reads TGCGCCAGCAGCTTGGTTAGGGGCACCGGGGAGCTGTTTTTT. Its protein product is CASSLVRGTGELFF. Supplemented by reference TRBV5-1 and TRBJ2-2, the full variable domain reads KAGVTQTPRYLIKTRGQQVTLSCSPISGHRSVSWYQQTPGQGLQFLFEYFSETQRNKGNFPGRFSGRQFSNSRSEMNVSTLELGDSALYLCASSLVRGTGELFFGEGSRLTVL.

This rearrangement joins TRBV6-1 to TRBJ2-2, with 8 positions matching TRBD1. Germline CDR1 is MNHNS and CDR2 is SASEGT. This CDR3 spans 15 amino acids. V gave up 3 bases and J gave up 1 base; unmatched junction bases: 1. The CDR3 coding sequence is TGTGCCAGCAGTGATGGGACAGGGAACACCGGGGAGCTGTTTTTT. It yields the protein CASSDGTGNTGELFF.

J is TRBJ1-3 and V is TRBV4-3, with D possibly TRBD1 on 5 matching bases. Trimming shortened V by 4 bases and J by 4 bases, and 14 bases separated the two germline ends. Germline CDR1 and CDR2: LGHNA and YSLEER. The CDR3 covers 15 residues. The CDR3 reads CASSPGGEFGNTIYF. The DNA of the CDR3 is TGCGCCAGCAGCCCGGGGGGGGAATTCGGAAACACCATATATTTT.

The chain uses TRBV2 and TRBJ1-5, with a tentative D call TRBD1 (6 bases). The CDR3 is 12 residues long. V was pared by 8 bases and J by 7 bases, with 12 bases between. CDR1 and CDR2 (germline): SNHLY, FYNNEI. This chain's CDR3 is CASVGQTQPQHF. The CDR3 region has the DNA TGTGCCAGCGTAGGACAGACGCAGCCCCAGCATTTT.

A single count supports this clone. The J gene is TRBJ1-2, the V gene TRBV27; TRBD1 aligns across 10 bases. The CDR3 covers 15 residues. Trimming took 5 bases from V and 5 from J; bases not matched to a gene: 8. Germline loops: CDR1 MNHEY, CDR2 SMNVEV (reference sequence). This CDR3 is CASSRTGTGEYGYTF. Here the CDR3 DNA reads TGTGCCAGCAGTCGTACCGGGACAGGGGAATATGGCTACACCTTC.

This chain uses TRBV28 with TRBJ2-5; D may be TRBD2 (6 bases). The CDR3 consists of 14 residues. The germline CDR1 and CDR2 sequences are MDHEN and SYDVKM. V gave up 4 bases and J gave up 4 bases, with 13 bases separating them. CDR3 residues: CASSSVGAGETQYF. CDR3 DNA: TGTGCCAGCAGTTCGGTAGGAGCGGGAGAGACCCAGTACTTC.

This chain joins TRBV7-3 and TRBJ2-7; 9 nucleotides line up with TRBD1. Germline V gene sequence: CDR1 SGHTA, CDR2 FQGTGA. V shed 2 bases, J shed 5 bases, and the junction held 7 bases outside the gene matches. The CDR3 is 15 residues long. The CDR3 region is CASSLVHGTGNEQYF. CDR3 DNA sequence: TGTGCCAGCAGCTTAGTACACGGGACAGGGAACGAGCAGTACTTC.

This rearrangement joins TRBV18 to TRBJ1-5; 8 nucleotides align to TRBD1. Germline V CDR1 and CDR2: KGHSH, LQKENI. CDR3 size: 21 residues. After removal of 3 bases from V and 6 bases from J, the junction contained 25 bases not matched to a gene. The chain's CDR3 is CASSPGLSFNPGQGRFQPQHF. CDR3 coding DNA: TGTGCCAGCTCACCGGGTTTGTCGTTTAACCCAGGACAGGGACGGTTTCAGCCCCAGCATTTT.

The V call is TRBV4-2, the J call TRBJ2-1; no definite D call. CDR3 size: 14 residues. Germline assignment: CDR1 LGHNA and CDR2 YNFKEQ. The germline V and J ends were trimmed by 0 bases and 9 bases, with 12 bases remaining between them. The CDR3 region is CASSQERGHGEQFF. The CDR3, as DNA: TGTGCCAGCAGCCAAGAAAGAGGCCACGGTGAGCAGTTCTTC.

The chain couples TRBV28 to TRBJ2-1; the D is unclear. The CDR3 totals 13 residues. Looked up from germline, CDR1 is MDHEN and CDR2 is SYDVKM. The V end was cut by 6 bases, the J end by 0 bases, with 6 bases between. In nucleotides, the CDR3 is TGTGCCAGCAGACAGTACTCCTACAATGAGCAGTTCTTC. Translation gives CASRQYSYNEQFF.

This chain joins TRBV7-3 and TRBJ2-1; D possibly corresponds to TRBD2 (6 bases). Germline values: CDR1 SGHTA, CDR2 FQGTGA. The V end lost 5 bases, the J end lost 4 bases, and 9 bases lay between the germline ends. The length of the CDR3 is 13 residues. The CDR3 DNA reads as TGTGCCAGCAGCACCGGGAGATACAATGAGCAGTTCTTC. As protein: CASSTGRYNEQFF.

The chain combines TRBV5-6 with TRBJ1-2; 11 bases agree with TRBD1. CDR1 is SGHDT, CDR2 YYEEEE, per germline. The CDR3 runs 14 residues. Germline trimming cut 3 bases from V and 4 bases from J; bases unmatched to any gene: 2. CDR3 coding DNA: TGTGCCAGCAGCTCCGGGACAGGGGGCTATGGCTACACCTTC. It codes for CASSSGTGGYGYTF. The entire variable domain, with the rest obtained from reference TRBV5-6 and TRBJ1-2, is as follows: DAGVTQSPTHLIKTRGQQVTLRCSPKSGHDTVSWYQQALGQGPQFIFQYYEEEERQRGNFPDRFSGHQFPNYSSELNVNALLLGDSALYLCASSSGTGGYGYTFGSGTRLTVV.